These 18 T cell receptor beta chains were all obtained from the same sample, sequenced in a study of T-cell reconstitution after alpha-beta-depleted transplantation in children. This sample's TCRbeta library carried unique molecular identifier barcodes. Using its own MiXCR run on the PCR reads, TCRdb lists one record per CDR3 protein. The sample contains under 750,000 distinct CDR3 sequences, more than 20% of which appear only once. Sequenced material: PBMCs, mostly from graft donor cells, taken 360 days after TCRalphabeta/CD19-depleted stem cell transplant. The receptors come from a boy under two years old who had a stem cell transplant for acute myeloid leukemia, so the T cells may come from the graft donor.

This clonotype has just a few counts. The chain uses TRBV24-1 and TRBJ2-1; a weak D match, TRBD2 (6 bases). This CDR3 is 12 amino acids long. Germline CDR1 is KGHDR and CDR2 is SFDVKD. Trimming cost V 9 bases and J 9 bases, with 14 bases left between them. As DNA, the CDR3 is TGTGCCACCCATGGTGTGGGGGGTGAGCAGTTCTTC. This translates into CATHGVGGEQFF.

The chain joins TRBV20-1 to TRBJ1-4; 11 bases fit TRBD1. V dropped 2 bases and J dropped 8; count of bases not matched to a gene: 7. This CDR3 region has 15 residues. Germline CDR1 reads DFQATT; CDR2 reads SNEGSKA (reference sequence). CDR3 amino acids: CSARPWTGGKEKLFF. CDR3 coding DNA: TGCAGTGCTAGACCCTGGACAGGGGGCAAAGAAAAACTGTTTTTT.

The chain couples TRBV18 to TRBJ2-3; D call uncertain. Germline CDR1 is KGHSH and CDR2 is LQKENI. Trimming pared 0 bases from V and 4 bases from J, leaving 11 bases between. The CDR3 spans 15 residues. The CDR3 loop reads CASSPPVGHSDTQYF. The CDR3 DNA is TGTGCCAGCTCACCACCGGTCGGCCACTCAGATACGCAGTATTTT.

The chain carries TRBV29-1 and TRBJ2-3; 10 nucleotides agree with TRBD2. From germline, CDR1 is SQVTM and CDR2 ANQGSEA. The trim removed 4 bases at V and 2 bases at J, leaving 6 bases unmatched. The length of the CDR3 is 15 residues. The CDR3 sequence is CSVAGSGGPTDTQYF. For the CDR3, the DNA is TGCAGCGTTGCGGGTAGCGGGGGGCCCACAGATACGCAGTATTTT.

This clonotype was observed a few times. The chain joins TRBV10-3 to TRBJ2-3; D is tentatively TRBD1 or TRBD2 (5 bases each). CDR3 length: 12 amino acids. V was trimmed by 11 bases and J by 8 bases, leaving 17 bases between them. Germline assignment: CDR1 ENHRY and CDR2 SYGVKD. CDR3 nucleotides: TGTGCCTCCGGGGCAGGTTGGGCTACGCAGTATTTT. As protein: CASGAGWATQYF.

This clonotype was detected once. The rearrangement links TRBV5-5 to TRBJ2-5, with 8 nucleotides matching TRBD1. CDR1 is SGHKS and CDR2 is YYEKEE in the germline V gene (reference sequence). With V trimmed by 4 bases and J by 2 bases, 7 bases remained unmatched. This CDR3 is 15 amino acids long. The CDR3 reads CASSAPRTGQETQYF. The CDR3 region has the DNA TGTGCCAGCAGCGCGCCTAGGACAGGGCAAGAGACCCAGTACTTC.

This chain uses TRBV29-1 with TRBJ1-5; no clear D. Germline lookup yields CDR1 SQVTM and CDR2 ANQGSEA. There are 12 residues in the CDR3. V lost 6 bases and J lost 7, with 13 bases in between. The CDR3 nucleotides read TGCAGCGTCTCCTACGGTCGGCAGCCCCAGCATTTT. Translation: CSVSYGRQPQHF.

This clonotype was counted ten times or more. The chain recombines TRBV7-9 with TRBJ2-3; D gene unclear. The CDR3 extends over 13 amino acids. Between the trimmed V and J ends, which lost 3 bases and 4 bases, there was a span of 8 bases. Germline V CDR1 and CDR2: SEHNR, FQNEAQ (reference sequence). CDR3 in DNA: TGTGCCAGCAGCTTTTCCCGCCCAGATACGCAGTATTTT. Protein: CASSFSRPDTQYF.

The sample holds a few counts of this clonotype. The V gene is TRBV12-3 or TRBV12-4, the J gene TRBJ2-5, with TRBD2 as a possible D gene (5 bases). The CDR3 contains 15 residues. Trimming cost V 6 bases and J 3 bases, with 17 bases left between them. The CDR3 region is CASSSHTRTKETQYF. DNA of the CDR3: TGTGCCAGCAGCTCTCATACTAGAACTAAAGAGACCCAGTACTTC.

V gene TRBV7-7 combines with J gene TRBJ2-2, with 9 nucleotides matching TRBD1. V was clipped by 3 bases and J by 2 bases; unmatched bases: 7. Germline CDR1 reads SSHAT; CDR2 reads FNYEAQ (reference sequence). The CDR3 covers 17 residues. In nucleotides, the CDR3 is TGTGCCAGCAGCTTTGACCGGGACAGGGCTAACACCGGGGAGCTGTTTTTT. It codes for CASSFDRDRANTGELFF.

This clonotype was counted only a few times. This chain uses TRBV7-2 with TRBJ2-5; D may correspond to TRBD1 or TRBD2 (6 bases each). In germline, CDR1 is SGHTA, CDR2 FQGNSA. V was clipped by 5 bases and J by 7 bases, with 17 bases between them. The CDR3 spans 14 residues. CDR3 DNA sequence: TGTGCCAGCAGCCATAGGGGGGCTGTCGGGACCCAGTACTTC. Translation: CASSHRGAVGTQYF. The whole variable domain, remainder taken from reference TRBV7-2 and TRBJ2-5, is GAGVSQSPSNKVTEKGKDVELRCDPISGHTALYWYRQSLGQGLEFLIYFQGNSAPDKSGLPSDRFSAERTGGSVSTLTIQRTQQEDSAVYLCASSHRGAVGTQYFGPGTRLLVL.

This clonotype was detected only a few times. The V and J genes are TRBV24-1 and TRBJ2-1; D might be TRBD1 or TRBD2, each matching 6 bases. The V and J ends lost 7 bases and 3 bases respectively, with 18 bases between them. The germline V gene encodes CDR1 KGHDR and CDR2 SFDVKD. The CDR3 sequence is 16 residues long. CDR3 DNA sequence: TGTGCCACCAGGCCCTCGCCGGGGGCCCTCTACAATGAGCAGTTCTTC. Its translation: CATRPSPGALYNEQFF.

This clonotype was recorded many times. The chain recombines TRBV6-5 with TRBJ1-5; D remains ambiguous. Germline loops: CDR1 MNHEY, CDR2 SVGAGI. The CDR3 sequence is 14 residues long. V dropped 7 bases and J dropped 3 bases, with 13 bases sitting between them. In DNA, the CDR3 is TGTGCCAGCACCTTCACGGTGTCCAATCAGCCCCAGCATTTT. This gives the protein CASTFTVSNQPQHF.

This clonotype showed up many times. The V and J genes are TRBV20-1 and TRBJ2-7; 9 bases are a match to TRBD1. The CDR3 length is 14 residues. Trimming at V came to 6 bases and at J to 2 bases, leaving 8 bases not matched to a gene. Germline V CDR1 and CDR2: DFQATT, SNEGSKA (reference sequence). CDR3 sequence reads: CSAGGGTGTYEQYF. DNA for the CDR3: TGCAGTGCAGGAGGAGGGACAGGGACCTACGAGCAGTACTTC.

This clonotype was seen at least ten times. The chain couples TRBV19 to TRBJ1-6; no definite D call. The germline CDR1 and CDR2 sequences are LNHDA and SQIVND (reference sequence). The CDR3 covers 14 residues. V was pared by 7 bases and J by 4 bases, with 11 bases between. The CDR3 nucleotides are TGTGCCAGTATCGGTCCGGGGTATAATTCACCCCTCCACTTT. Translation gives CASIGPGYNSPLHF.

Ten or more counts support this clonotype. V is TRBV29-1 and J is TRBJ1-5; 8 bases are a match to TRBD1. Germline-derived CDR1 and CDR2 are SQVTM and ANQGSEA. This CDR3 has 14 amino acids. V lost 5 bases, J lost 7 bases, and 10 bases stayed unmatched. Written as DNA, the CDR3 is TGCAGCGTTCTGCAGGACAGGGCCGGGCAGCCCCAGCATTTT. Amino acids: CSVLQDRAGQPQHF.

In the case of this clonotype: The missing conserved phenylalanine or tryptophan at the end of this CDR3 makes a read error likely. The CDR3 loop is CSAASGGARDTQYV. The CDR3 region has the DNA TGCAGTGCCGCTAGCGGGGGGGCGAGGGATACGCAGTATGTT. V gene TRBV20-1 combines with J gene TRBJ2-3, with 12 bases aligning to TRBD2. The V segment lost 6 bases and the J segment 6 bases; nucleotides outside the gene matches: 7. Germline V lookup: CDR1 DFQATT, CDR2 SNEGSKA (reference sequence). CDR3 length: 14 residues.

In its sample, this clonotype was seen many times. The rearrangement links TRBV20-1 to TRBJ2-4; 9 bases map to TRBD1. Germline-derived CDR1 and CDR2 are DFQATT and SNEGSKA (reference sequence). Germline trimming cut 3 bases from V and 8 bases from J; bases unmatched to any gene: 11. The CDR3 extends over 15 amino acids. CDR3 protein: CSARVGQGDVDIQYF. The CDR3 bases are TGCAGTGCTAGGGTGGGACAGGGAGATGTCGACATTCAGTACTTC.